What follows are 11 T cell receptor beta chains derived from one specimen sequenced in a study of CD8 T cells in Susac syndrome. Reverse transcription of about 0.5 to 1 ug RNA used random hexamers. Each CDR3 protein gets one entry after TCRdb re-called the immunoSEQ multiplex PCR reads with MiXCR. Here the sample spans more than 200,000 distinct CDR3 sequences, over 90% being singletons. What was sequenced was CD4+ T cells from PBMCs. Source of these receptors: a human donor with Susac syndrome.

The chain carries TRBV2 and TRBJ1-6; D possibly corresponds to TRBD1 (5 bases). CDR1 SNHLY and CDR2 FYNNEI come from the germline V gene. The CDR3 totals 16 residues. V lost 2 bases, J lost 8 bases, and 16 bases lay in between. The CDR3 DNA follows: TGTGCCAGCAGTGAATGGGCAGGCTCCAGGGATTCACCCCTCCACTTT. Translated: CASSEWAGSRDSPLHF.

This CDR3 is CSARVLGAVTEAFF. The DNA for the CDR3 is TGCAGTGCTAGAGTCCTAGGGGCAGTCACTGAAGCTTTCTTT. The chain carries TRBV20-1 and TRBJ1-1, with D perhaps matching TRBD1 (5 bases). Trimming cost V 1 base and J 4 bases, with 13 bases left between them. This CDR3 region has 14 residues. Germline V gives CDR1 DFQATT, CDR2 SNEGSKA (reference sequence).

This clonotype occurred once. This chain links TRBV5-1 with TRBJ2-1; D may be TRBD2 (5 bases). The CDR3 extends over 15 amino acids. Trimming cost V 0 bases and J 6 bases, with 13 bases left between them. Germline-derived CDR1 and CDR2 are SGHRS and YFSETQ. The CDR3, as DNA: TGCGCCAGCAGCTTGGTGATCGGGGTGAGCAATGAGCAGTTCTTC. Translating gives CASSLVIGVSNEQFF.

V and J are TRBV7-2 and TRBJ2-7, with D possibly TRBD1 on 7 matching bases. Germline V gene sequence: CDR1 SGHTA, CDR2 FQGNSA. V was cut by 5 bases and J by 6 bases, with 14 bases left in between. This CDR3 is 13 amino acids long. The chain's CDR3 is CASSPRQGGEQYF. The CDR3 DNA follows: TGTGCCAGCAGCCCCCGACAGGGAGGCGAGCAGTACTTC. The complete variable domain, with remaining parts taken from reference TRBV7-2 and TRBJ2-7, reads GAGVSQSPSNKVTEKGKDVELRCDPISGHTALYWYRQSLGQGLEFLIYFQGNSAPDKSGLPSDRFSAERTGGSVSTLTIQRTQQEDSAVYLCASSPRQGGEQYFGPGTRLTVT.

The rearrangement uses TRBV7-9 and TRBJ2-1, with D uncertain. The germline V gene has CDR1 SEHNR and CDR2 FQNEAQ (reference sequence). The CDR3 is 14 amino acids. Deletions cut 2 bases from V and 7 bases from J, with 12 bases between. The CDR3 loop is CASSLTLPRNEQFF. In DNA form, the CDR3 reads TGTGCCAGCAGCTTAACCCTCCCAAGGAATGAGCAGTTCTTC.

The chain couples TRBV7-3 to TRBJ2-1, with D possibly TRBD2 on 6 matching bases. The V and J ends lost 4 bases and 9 bases respectively, with 19 bases between them. The CDR3 is 15 amino acids. The germline gives CDR1 SGHTA, CDR2 FQGTGA. CDR3 amino acids: CASSSQTSNAGEQFF. CDR3 bases: TGTGCCAGCAGCTCCCAGACTAGTAACGCGGGTGAGCAGTTCTTC. The entire variable domain, with the rest obtained from reference TRBV7-3 and TRBJ2-1, is as follows: GAGVSQTPSNKVTEKGKYVELRCDPISGHTALYWYRQSLGQGPEFLIYFQGTGAADDSGLPNDRFFAVRPEGSVSTLKIQRTERGDSAVYLCASSSQTSNAGEQFFGPGTRLTVL.

The chain is built from TRBV11-3 and TRBJ1-1; D may be TRBD1 (5 bases). The CDR3 has 16 amino acids. V was shortened by 5 bases and J by 5 bases, with 21 bases between the two germline ends. Germline assignment: CDR1 SGHNT and CDR2 YENEEA. The CDR3 DNA reads TGTGCCAGCAGCCTTCGGACAAAAGGGCTGGGGACTGAAGCTTTCTTT. Protein: CASSLRTKGLGTEAFF.

This chain connects TRBV7-2 to TRBJ1-1; possibly TRBD1 for D (5 bases). Per the germline V gene, CDR1 is SGHTA and CDR2 is FQGNSA. V lost 1 base to trimming and J lost 4 bases, with 10 bases between them. This CDR3 contains 14 residues. CDR3 nucleotide sequence: TGTGCCAGCAGCTTAGTGGGGGAGGGCACTGAAGCTTTCTTT. The encoded protein is CASSLVGEGTEAFF.

The chain employs TRBV29-1 and TRBJ2-1; 7 positions match TRBD1. Germline V gives CDR1 SQVTM, CDR2 ANQGSEA. The CDR3 sequence is 15 residues long. Trimming at V came to 2 bases and at J to 0 bases, leaving 4 bases not matched to a gene. The CDR3: CSVEKQGYSYNEQFF. In nucleotides, the CDR3 is TGCAGCGTTGAAAAACAGGGGTACTCCTACAATGAGCAGTTCTTC.

The chain has TRBV2 and TRBJ1-4; tentative D call: TRBD1 (5 bases). With 8 bases removed from V and 7 bases from J, the gap between germline ends came to 17 bases. Germline CDR1 and CDR2: SNHLY and FYNNEI. This CDR3 spans 14 amino acids. The CDR3 sequence is CASRRGRGGEKLFF. CDR3 nucleotide sequence: TGTGCCAGCCGTCGGGGGAGGGGCGGTGAAAAACTGTTTTTT. Variable domain in full (rest from reference TRBV2 and TRBJ1-4): EPEVTQTPSHQVTQMGQEVILRCVPISNHLYFYWYRQILGQKVEFLVSFYNNEISEKSEIFDDQFSVERPDGSNFTLKIRSTKLEDSAMYFCASRRGRGGEKLFFGSGTQLSVL.

The rearrangement joins TRBV14 to TRBJ1-1; D gene uncertain. The CDR3 has 13 amino acids. CDR1 SGHDN and CDR2 FVKESK come from the germline V gene. V lost 2 bases to trimming and J lost 1 base, with 5 bases between them. The CDR3 sequence is CASSQMRNTEAFF. CDR3 DNA: TGTGCCAGCAGCCAAATGCGGAACACTGAAGCTTTCTTT.